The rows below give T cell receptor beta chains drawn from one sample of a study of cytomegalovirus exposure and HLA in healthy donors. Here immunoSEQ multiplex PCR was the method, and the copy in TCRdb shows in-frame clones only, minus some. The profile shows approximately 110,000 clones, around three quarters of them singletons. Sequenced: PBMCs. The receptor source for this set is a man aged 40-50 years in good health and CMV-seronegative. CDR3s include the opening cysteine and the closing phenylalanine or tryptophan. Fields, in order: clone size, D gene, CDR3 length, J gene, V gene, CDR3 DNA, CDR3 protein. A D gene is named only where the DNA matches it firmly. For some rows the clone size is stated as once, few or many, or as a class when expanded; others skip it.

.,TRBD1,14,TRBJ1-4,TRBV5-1,TGCGCCAGCAGCTTCGGGACAGGGGGAGAAAAACTGTTTTTT,CASSFGTGGEKLFF
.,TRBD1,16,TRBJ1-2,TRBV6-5,TGTGCCAGCAGTTACGGCTCACAGGGGTTTGGGTATGGCTACACCTTC,CASSYGSQGFGYGYTF
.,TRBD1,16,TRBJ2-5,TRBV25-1,TGTGCCAGCAGTGAGCCTCCCGGGACAGATCAAGAGACCCAGTACTTC,CASSEPPGTDQETQYF
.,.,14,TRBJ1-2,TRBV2,TGTGCCAGCAGTCCCACTGGTGAGGTGCGGGGCTACACCTTC,CASSPTGEVRGYTF
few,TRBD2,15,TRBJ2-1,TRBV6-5,TGTGCCAGTTCCCCCGGGACTAGCGGGGGGGCCACGCAGTTCTTC,CASSPGTSGGATQFF
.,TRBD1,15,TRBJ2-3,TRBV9,TGTGCCAGCAGCTCCTGGACAGGGGTAACAGATACGCAGTATTTT,CASSSWTGVTDTQYF
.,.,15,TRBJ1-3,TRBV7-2,TGTGCCAGCAGCTTAGGTCAGGGCATTGGAAACACCATATATTTT,CASSLGQGIGNTIYF
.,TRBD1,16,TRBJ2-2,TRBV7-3,TGTGCCAGCAGCTTCCAGGGGGCGGCTTATGGCGGGGAGCTGTTTTTT,CASSFQGAAYGGELFF
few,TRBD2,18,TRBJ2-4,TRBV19,TGTGCCAGTAGTCCTCGGGGGACTAGCGGGGCGTACAAAAACATTCAGTACTTC,CASSPRGTSGAYKNIQYF
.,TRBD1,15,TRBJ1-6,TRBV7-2,TGTGCCAGCAGCTTAGAGACAGGGGGGTCTTCACCCCTCCACTTT,CASSLETGGSSPLHF
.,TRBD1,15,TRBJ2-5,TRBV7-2,TGTGCCAGCAGTAACAGGGGGAGATTGGAAGAGACCCAGTACTTC,CASSNRGRLEETQYF
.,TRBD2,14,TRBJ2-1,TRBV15,TGTGCCACCAGGCGGGGGGGCAGTTACAATGAGCAGTTCTTC,CATRRGGSYNEQFF
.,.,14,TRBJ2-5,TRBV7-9,TGTGCCAGCAGCCTGACAGCCCACCAAGAGACCCAGTACTTC,CASSLTAHQETQYF
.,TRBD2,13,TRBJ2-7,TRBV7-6,TGTGCCAGCACCCCGGGAGGGATGGGGGAGCAGTACTTC,CASTPGGMGEQYF
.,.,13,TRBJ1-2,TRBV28,TGTGCCAGCAGTTTAGGGGAGGACTATGGCTACACCTTC,CASSLGEDYGYTF
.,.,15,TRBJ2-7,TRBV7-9,TGTGCCAGCAGCTCCAACCGGGACACGACCTACGAGCAGTACTTC,CASSSNRDTTYEQYF
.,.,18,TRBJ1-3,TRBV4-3,TGCGCCAGCAGCCAAGATCTGTCAGCGCCAGGACTCGGGGACACCATATATTTT,CASSQDLSAPGLGDTIYF
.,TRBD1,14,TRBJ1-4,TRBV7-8,TGTGCCAGCAGCTCGACAGGGTCGGGGGAAAAACTGTTTTTT,CASSSTGSGEKLFF
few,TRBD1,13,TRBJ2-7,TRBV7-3,TGTGCCAGCAGCTCCGTGGGACAGGGCGGGCAGTACTTC,CASSSVGQGGQYF
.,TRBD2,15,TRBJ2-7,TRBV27,TGTGCCAGCAGTTTGGCCGGGGGGAGCTCCTACGAGCAGTACTTC,CASSLAGGSSYEQYF
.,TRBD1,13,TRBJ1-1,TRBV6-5,TGTGCCAGCAGTAAGACAGGGGACACTGAAGCTTTCTTT,CASSKTGDTEAFF
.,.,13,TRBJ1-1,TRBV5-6,TGTGCCAGCAGCGTGGACAGCGGGGCTGAAGCTTTCTTT,CASSVDSGAEAFF
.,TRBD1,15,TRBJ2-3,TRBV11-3,TGTGCCAGCAGCTTAGGACAGGGGATCACAGATACGCAGTATTTT,CASSLGQGITDTQYF
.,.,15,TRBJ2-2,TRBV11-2,TGTGCCAGCAGCTTAGGGCAGGGTCATACCGGGGAGCTGTTTTTT,CASSLGQGHTGELFF
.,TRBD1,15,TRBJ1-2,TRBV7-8,TGTGCCAGCACCTTGGGACAGGGAGGGCAATATGGCTACACCTTC,CASTLGQGGQYGYTF
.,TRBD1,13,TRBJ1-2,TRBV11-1,TGTGCCAGCAGCCCCGGGACAGGGTATGGCTACACCTTC,CASSPGTGYGYTF
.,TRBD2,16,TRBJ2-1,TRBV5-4,TGTGCCAGCAGCCCCCCTCGGCGGGGGGGCTTAAATGAGCAGTTCTTC,CASSPPRRGGLNEQFF
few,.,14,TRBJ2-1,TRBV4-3,TGCGCCAGCAGCCAAGATACAGGGCGCAATGAGCAGTTCTTC,CASSQDTGRNEQFF
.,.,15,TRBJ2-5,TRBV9,TGTGCCAGCAGCGCAAACGAGGGCCATGGGGAGACCCAGTACTTC,CASSANEGHGETQYF
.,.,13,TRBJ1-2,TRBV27,TGTGCCAGCAGTAGGACAGCCGCTTATGGCTACACCTTC,CASSRTAAYGYTF
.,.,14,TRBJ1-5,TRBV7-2,TGTGCCAGCAGCTCTGGGCAGTTTGGACAGCCCCAGCATTTT,CASSSGQFGQPQHF
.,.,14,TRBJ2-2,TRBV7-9,TGTGCCAGCAGCTTAGTCTTCCGGACCGGGGAGCTGTTTTTT,CASSLVFRTGELFF
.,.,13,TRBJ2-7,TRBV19,TGTGCCAGCTCAAGCGCCATGCCCTACGAGCAGTACTTC,CASSSAMPYEQYF
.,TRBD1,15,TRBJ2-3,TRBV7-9,TGTGCCAGCAGTCTTGGGACAGGGACCACAGATACGCAGTATTTT,CASSLGTGTTDTQYF
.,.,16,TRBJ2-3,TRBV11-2,TGTGCCAGCAGCCGGAACAGGGTCTTGGCCGTAAATACGCAGTATTTT,CASSRNRVLAVNTQYF
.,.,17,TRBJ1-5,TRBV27,TGTGCCAGCAGTTTATCGATCACAGGACACAGCAATCAGCCCCAGCATTTT,CASSLSITGHSNQPQHF
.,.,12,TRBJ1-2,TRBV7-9,TGTTCCAGCAGCTTTGCCGGGGTAGGCTACACCTTC,CSSSFAGVGYTF
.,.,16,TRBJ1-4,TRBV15,TGTGCCACCAGCAGTCCGGGGGGCCCGGCAAATGAAAAACTGTTTTTT,CATSSPGGPANEKLFF
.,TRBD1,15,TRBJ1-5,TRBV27,TGTGCCAGCAGTTTCGGGACAGCGAACAATCAGCCCCAGCATTTT,CASSFGTANNQPQHF
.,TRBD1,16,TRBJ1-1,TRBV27,TGTGCCAGCAGTTTGGGACAGGGGTATAGGATAACTGAAGCTTTCTTT,CASSLGQGYRITEAFF
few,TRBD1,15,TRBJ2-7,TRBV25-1,TGTGCCAGCAGTGAATTTGGGGACAGGGACTACGAGCAGTACTTC,CASSEFGDRDYEQYF
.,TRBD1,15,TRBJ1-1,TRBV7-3,TGTGCCAGCAGCCTCCAAGGGGGCCCGAACACTGAAGCTTTCTTT,CASSLQGGPNTEAFF
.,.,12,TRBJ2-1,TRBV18,TGTGCCAGCTCACTACAGGGTAATGAGCAGTTCTTC,CASSLQGNEQFF
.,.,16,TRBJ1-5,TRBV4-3,TGCGCCAGCAGCCAAGGGGTGGCAGGGGCTAATCAGCCCCAGCATTTT,CASSQGVAGANQPQHF
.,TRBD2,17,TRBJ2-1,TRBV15,TGTGCCACCAGCAGAGGAAGAATAGCGGGGGGAAACAATGAGCAGTTCTTC,CATSRGRIAGGNNEQFF
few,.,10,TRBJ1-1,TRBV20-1,TGCAGTGCACATCACACTGAAGCTTTCTTT,CSAHHTEAFF
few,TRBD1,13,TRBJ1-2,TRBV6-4,TGTGCCAGCAGTGATACAGGGGTCGGTGGCTACACCTTC,CASSDTGVGGYTF
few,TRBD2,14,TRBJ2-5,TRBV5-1,TGCGCCAGCAGCCAGGGACTAGCGGGGGGGGCCCAGTACTTC,CASSQGLAGGAQYF
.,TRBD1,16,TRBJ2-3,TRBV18,TGTGCCAGCTCACCGCTACTATCACAGGGGACAGATACGCAGTATTTT,CASSPLLSQGTDTQYF
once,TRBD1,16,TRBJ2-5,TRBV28,TGTGCCAGCATCTTACAGGGGCCTCGGGTTGATGCGACCCAGTACTTC,CASILQGPRVDATQYF
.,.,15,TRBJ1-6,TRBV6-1,TGTGCCAGCAGTGAAAAGGGGGGGCGAAATTCACCCCTCCACTTT,CASSEKGGRNSPLHF
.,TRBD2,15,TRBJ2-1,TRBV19,TGTGCCAGTAGTATTGCGAGCGGGGGGGTCTATGAGCAGTTCTTC,CASSIASGGVYEQFF
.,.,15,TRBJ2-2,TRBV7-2,TGTGCCAGCAGCCCAGGACAGATAAACACCGGGGAGCTGTTTTTT,CASSPGQINTGELFF
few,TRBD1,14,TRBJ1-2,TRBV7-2,TGTGCCAGCTTCGAGGGACAGGGGTTACTTGGCTACACCTTC,CASFEGQGLLGYTF
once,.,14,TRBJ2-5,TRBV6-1,TGTGCCAGCAGTGAATCTGAGGCGTCGAAGACCCAGTACTTC,CASSESEASKTQYF